This T cell receptor (beta chain) was captured by sequencing in a study of blood T cell repertoires in COVID-19. Sequencing was performed with immunoSEQ multiplex PCR; in TCRdb, only in-frame clones are kept and a portion is missing. Altogether 45,000 to 60,000 clones are present, 70% to 90% being singletons, with the ten largest covering roughly 3%. The length of the CDR3 is 13 residues. In germline, CDR1 is MNHEY, CDR2 SVGAGI. After removal of 8 bases from V and 8 bases from J, the junction contained 8 bases not matched to a gene. The rearrangement uses TRBV6-5 and TRBJ1-4, with 7 bases lining up with TRBD1. Specimen: peripheral blood. The sequence came from a man between 45 and 60 years old with active COVID-19. CDR3 loop: CASVGAGGEKLFF. For the CDR3, the DNA is TGTGCCAGCGTTGGGGCAGGGGGAGAAAAACTGTTTTTT.